This passage covers 16 T cell receptor beta chains from one sample sequenced in a study of blood T cell repertoires in COVID-19. Generated by immunoSEQ multiplex PCR, the TCRdb table keeps only in-frame clones and is missing some. The table lists some 250,000 clones, roughly four fifths of them singletons. The material sequenced was peripheral blood. The receptor set was obtained from a woman aged 18-29 years with acute or convalescent COVID-19.

The chain combines TRBV29-1 with TRBJ1-1, with D uncertain. Germline V CDR1 and CDR2: SQVTM, ANQGSEA. Trimming pared 3 bases from V and 4 bases from J, leaving 6 bases between. The CDR3 consists of 11 residues. CDR3 region: CSVDLPTEAFF. The CDR3 bases are TGCAGCGTTGATCTTCCCACTGAAGCTTTCTTT.

This clone showed up just a few times. The CDR3 DNA sequence: TGTGCCAGCAGCCCCGGGGGAATAAGGCCCCTCCACTTT. Protein product: CASSPGGIRPLHF. The V call is TRBV21-1, the J call TRBJ1-6. TRBV21-1 is listed as a pseudogene. The CDR3 sequence is 13 residues long.

The genes are TRBV2 and TRBJ2-5; perhaps TRBD1 as D (5 bases). Germline assignment: CDR1 SNHLY and CDR2 FYNNEI. The germline V and J ends were trimmed by 2 bases and 4 bases, with 14 bases remaining between them. The CDR3 consists of 15 residues. Here the CDR3 reads CASSESPGLGETQYF. Here the CDR3 DNA reads TGTGCCAGCAGTGAAAGTCCAGGGTTAGGAGAGACCCAGTACTTC.

CDR3 in DNA: TGTGCCAGCAGCCAAGCGGGGGGCGGGTCCTACGAGCAGTACTTC. Its translation is CASSQAGGGSYEQYF. The rearrangement links TRBV7-2 to TRBJ2-7; 9 bases align to TRBD2. Germline trimming cut 5 bases from V and 1 base from J; bases unmatched to any gene: 6. The CDR3 has 15 residues. In germline, CDR1 is SGHTA, CDR2 FQGNSA. The variable domain in full, with the rest retrieved from reference TRBV7-2 and TRBJ2-7, is GAGVSQSPSNKVTEKGKDVELRCDPISGHTALYWYRQSLGQGLEFLIYFQGNSAPDKSGLPSDRFSAERTGGSVSTLTIQRTQQEDSAVYLCASSQAGGGSYEQYFGPGTRLTVT.

The sample holds a few counts of this clone. This chain joins TRBV18 and TRBJ2-2; the match to TRBD1 covers 7 bases. Germline CDR1 KGHSH, CDR2 LQKENI. The V gene end was trimmed by 6 bases and the J gene end by 3 bases; junction bases not matched to a gene: 7. The CDR3 length is 15 residues. The CDR3: CASSSTGWDTGELFF. The CDR3 DNA is TGTGCCAGCTCGTCGACAGGGTGGGACACCGGGGAGCTGTTTTTT.

Of note for this clone: At one of its ends the junction is not consistent with the germline gene, which may arise from a read error. The chain combines TRBV19 with TRBJ1-2; D gene ambiguous. The CDR3 runs to 13 residues. The germline V gene encodes CDR1 LNHDA and CDR2 SQIVND (reference sequence). CDR3 DNA sequence: TGTGCCAGTAGTGCCCTGACTGACTATGGCTGCACCTTC. This gives the protein CASSALTDYGCTF.

J is TRBJ1-5 and V is TRBV18; D is possibly TRBD1 (5 bases). V lost 3 bases and J 1 base, leaving 13 bases between the germline ends. The CDR3 is 16 amino acids. The V gene's germline CDR1 is KGHSH and CDR2 LQKENI. This CDR3 reads CASSPSAGLSNQPQHF. CDR3 coding DNA: TGTGCCAGCTCACCCTCGGCAGGGTTAAGCAATCAGCCCCAGCATTTT.

The J gene is TRBJ1-4, the V gene TRBV19; D is undetermined. Germline V gene data show CDR1 as LNHDA and CDR2 as SQIVND (reference sequence). The V gene lost 1 base and the J gene lost 10 bases, with 7 bases spanning the gap. The CDR3 extends over 12 amino acids. The CDR3 is CASSIAAGKLFF. As DNA, the CDR3 is TGTGCCAGTAGTATAGCGGCGGGAAAACTGTTTTTT. The whole variable domain, filled in from reference TRBV19 and TRBJ1-4, reads DGGITQSPKYLFRKEGQNVTLSCEQNLNHDAMYWYRQDPGQGLRLIYYSQIVNDFQKGDIAEGYSVSREKKESFPLTVTSAQKNPTAFYLCASSIAAGKLFFGSGTQLSVL.

This clone was found a few times. CDR3 sequence reads: CASSNRVEQYF. The CDR3 DNA reads as TGTGCCAGCAGTAACAGGGTCGAGCAGTACTTC. This chain uses TRBV6-2 or TRBV6-3 with TRBJ2-7, with D maybe TRBD1 (6 bases). The CDR3 loop spans 11 amino acids. Germline CDR1 and CDR2: MNHEY and SVGEGT. V was trimmed by 5 bases and J by 6 bases, leaving 8 bases between them.

This chain joins TRBV6-2 or TRBV6-3 and TRBJ2-7; D might be TRBD2 (5 bases). Germline CDR1 and CDR2: MNHEY and SVGEGT. The CDR3 length is 16 residues. Between the trimmed V and J ends, which lost 2 bases and 2 bases, there was a span of 16 bases. CDR3 DNA: TGTGCCAGCAGTTACGGCGTTCGGCGGGCGACCTACGAGCAGTACTTC. Translation gives CASSYGVRRATYEQYF.

The CDR3 reads CASSQISYNEQFF. DNA for the CDR3: TGTGCCAGCAGCCAGATCTCCTACAATGAGCAGTTCTTC. V usage is TRBV11-2 and J usage is TRBJ2-1, with no clear D. CDR3 length: 13 residues. The V end lost 5 bases, the J end lost 0 bases, and 5 bases lay between the germline ends. Germline V gene lookup returns CDR1 SGHAT and CDR2 FQNNGV.

This clone was found many times. This chain joins TRBV28 and TRBJ1-5; TRBD1 aligns across 7 bases. This CDR3 region has 15 residues. Germline V gives CDR1 MDHEN, CDR2 SYDVKM. V was pared by 6 bases and J by 0 bases, with 5 bases of the junction left unmatched. The CDR3 DNA is TGTGCCAGCAGGAGGGACAGCCCTAGCAATCAGCCCCAGCATTTT. Its protein product is CASRRDSPSNQPQHF.

V usage is TRBV19 and J usage is TRBJ2-7; possibly TRBD2 for D (6 bases). Germline V gives CDR1 LNHDA, CDR2 SQIVND (reference sequence). This CDR3 contains 14 residues. Trimming took off 5 bases at V and 3 bases at J, with 14 bases between the two ends. The CDR3 bases are TGTGCCAGTAGTGGCGATAGCGGAAACTACGAGCAGTACTTC. It codes for CASSGDSGNYEQYF.

The chain combines TRBV5-8 with TRBJ2-7; possible D gene TRBD1, 6 bases. In germline, CDR1 is SGHTS, CDR2 YDEGEE. V dropped 3 bases and J dropped 5 bases, with 12 bases sitting between them. The CDR3 has 13 residues. The CDR3 DNA reads as TGTGCCAGCAGCTGGGGGCCTTATGACGAGCAGTACTTC. Translated, it gives CASSWGPYDEQYF.

V usage is TRBV14 and J usage is TRBJ2-5, with 10 positions matching TRBD1. The CDR3 consists of 19 residues. Trimming cost V 4 bases and J 1 base; bases outside gene matches: 15. Germline V gene data show CDR1 as SGHDN and CDR2 as FVKESK. The CDR3 loop reads CASSRYYLRDRGFQETQYF. The CDR3 DNA reads TGTGCCAGCAGCCGATATTACCTCCGGGACAGGGGATTCCAAGAGACCCAGTACTTC.

The CDR3 sequence: CASSRGGLAGPDTQYF. CDR3 in DNA: TGTGCCAGCAGCCGAGGGGGACTAGCGGGACCAGATACGCAGTATTTT. The chain uses TRBV11-3 and TRBJ2-3; 13 nucleotides match TRBD2. The CDR3 spans 16 residues. Germline trimming cut 5 bases from V and 4 bases from J; bases unmatched to any gene: 6. Germline-derived CDR1 and CDR2 are SGHNT and YENEEA.